This T cell receptor (beta chain) was identified during a study of T cell responses to AZD1222 COVID-19 vaccine. Using immunoSEQ multiplex PCR, the repertoire was profiled, and TCRdb retains in-frame clones only, with some absent. The sample records 150,000 to 200,000 clones, roughly nine tenths being singletons. The J segment lost 0 bases and the V segment lost 1 base, leaving 8 bases of the junction unmatched. Per the germline V gene, CDR1 is MNHNS and CDR2 is SASEGT. The CDR3 has 19 amino acids. Pooling was applied to second doses at about 4 or about 12 weeks. The sequencing used peripheral blood, collected 28 days after the second AZD1222 dose. The sequence derives from an adult who received the AZD1222 COVID-19 vaccine. The rearrangement joins TRBV6-1 to TRBJ2-6, with TRBD1 matching over 8 bases. CDR3 coding DNA: TGTGCCAGCAGTGAAGGTGGACAGGGTTATTTCTCTGGGGCCAACGTCCTGACTTTC. Its translation: CASSEGGQGYFSGANVLTF.